The clone carrying this T cell receptor (beta chain) was seen at least ten times. This specimen comes from a study of human T cells and chemical hapten exposure. For the study at large: Patch tests applied 0.01% DPC to the upper back and were scored after 6 days. Alopecia areata, totalis and universalis patients, mostly female, were included.

Library preparation tagged each individual cDNA molecule with a unique molecular identifier. TCRdb passed the RACE reads through MiXCR, listing each CDR3 protein once. The repertoire has 100,000 or so distinct CDR3 sequences, about 11% of them found once; the top ten carry 2.2%. V was pared by 6 bases and J by 3 bases, with 6 bases of the junction left unmatched. Germline V gene sequence: CDR1 SQVTM, CDR2 ANQGSEA. CDR3 length: 15 residues. Time point of the sample: patch test 2, 6 weeks after DPC sensitization. Treatment specified: therapeutic diphenylcyclopropenone sensitization with weekly scalp DPC. The template was total RNA from unfractionated whole blood.

The sequence came from a man aged 40-49 years with alopecia areata. Some clones in this sample may be carry-over from other donors' samples. The V call is TRBV29-1, the J call TRBJ1-4; 11 nucleotides match TRBD1. The sequences come from whole blood, collected in connection with sensitization to the hapten diphenylcyclopropenone (DPC). The CDR3 coding sequence is TGCAGCGTCGCCGGACAGGGGGCGTCTAATGAAAAACTGTTTTTT. Amino acid sequence: CSVAGQGASNEKLFF.